This is a list of T cell receptor beta chains from one sample in a study of T cells in Graves' hyperthyroidism and ophthalmopathy. TCRdb analysed the multiplex PCR reads with MiXCR anew, one entry per CDR3 protein. The table records 400,000 to 500,000 distinct CDR3 sequences, around 14% of them present only once. Specimen: blood. The receptors were sampled from a woman aged 18-29 years with Graves' hyperthyroidism. Each CDR3 is given with its conserved first and last residue. Each record gives: CDR3 length, V gene, clone size, D gene, J gene, CDR3 DNA, CDR3 protein. D genes are given only for firm matches. Only part of the rows carry a size: once, few, many, or a class if the clone is expanded.

len: 16; v_gene: TRBV10-3; abundance: many; d_gene: NA; j_gene: TRBJ2-1; CDR3nt: TGTGCCACCGCCCAACTCCGGGACAAGACCTACAATGAGCAGTTCTTC; CDR3aa: CATAQLRDKTYNEQFF
len: 14; v_gene: TRBV19; abundance: many; d_gene: TRBD2; j_gene: TRBJ2-2; CDR3nt: TGTGCCAGTATGGAGCGGGAGGGCACCGGGGAGCTGTTTTTT; CDR3aa: CASMEREGTGELFF
len: 15; v_gene: TRBV19; abundance: many; d_gene: NA; j_gene: TRBJ1-2; CDR3nt: TGTGCCAGTAGTATAGCCCTGGGCGAGTCCTATGGCTACACCTTC; CDR3aa: CASSIALGESYGYTF
len: 12; v_gene: TRBV30; abundance: many; d_gene: NA; j_gene: TRBJ1-2; CDR3nt: TGTGCCTGGAGAGGCAGGGCCTATGGCTACACCTTC; CDR3aa: CAWRGRAYGYTF
len: 14; v_gene: TRBV6-2/TRBV6-3; abundance: many; d_gene: NA; j_gene: TRBJ1-1; CDR3nt: TGTGCCAGCAGTTATGGCAGGGTGAACACTGAAGCTTTCTTT; CDR3aa: CASSYGRVNTEAFF
len: 16; v_gene: TRBV24-1; abundance: many; d_gene: NA; j_gene: TRBJ2-1; CDR3nt: TGTGCCACCAGTGATTTGAAGTCGATTTATAACAATGAGCAGTTCTTC; CDR3aa: CATSDLKSIYNNEQFF
len: 13; v_gene: TRBV20-1; abundance: NA; d_gene: NA; j_gene: TRBJ2-7; CDR3nt: TGCAGTGGGAGGGGACTCAGCTCCTACGAGCAGTACTTC; CDR3aa: CSGRGLSSYEQYF
len: 21; v_gene: TRBV9; abundance: many; d_gene: TRBD2; j_gene: TRBJ2-7; CDR3nt: TGTGCCAGCAGCGTCACTCTAGCGGGAGGGTCATTAAACCCCACTCCTTGCGAGCAGTACTTC; CDR3aa: CASSVTLAGGSLNPTPCEQYF
len: 14; v_gene: TRBV10-3; abundance: few; d_gene: NA; j_gene: TRBJ2-3; CDR3nt: TGTGCCATCCGCCGGGCAAAGGGATCAGATACGCAGTATTTT; CDR3aa: CAIRRAKGSDTQYF
len: 15; v_gene: TRBV30; abundance: NA; d_gene: NA; j_gene: TRBJ2-2; CDR3nt: TGTGCCTGGAGTTATGGCAGGGGGAACACCGGGGAGCTGTTTTTT; CDR3aa: CAWSYGRGNTGELFF
len: 14; v_gene: TRBV30; abundance: many; d_gene: TRBD1; j_gene: TRBJ2-1; CDR3nt: TGTGCCTGGAGGGGACAGGGGGCCTACAATGAGCAGTTCTTC; CDR3aa: CAWRGQGAYNEQFF
len: 15; v_gene: TRBV28; abundance: many; d_gene: TRBD2; j_gene: TRBJ2-1; CDR3nt: TGTGCCAGCAGTTCCCGACTAGCGGGCCACAATGAGCAGTTCTTC; CDR3aa: CASSSRLAGHNEQFF
len: 15; v_gene: TRBV19; abundance: NA; d_gene: NA; j_gene: TRBJ1-5; CDR3nt: TGTGCCAGTAGTATAGATCCGTCAGGGTATCAGCCCCAGCATTTT; CDR3aa: CASSIDPSGYQPQHF
len: 12; v_gene: TRBV11-2; abundance: many; d_gene: NA; j_gene: TRBJ2-5; CDR3nt: TGTGCCAGCAGCAGGGAACAAGAGACCCAGTACTTC; CDR3aa: CASSREQETQYF
len: 15; v_gene: TRBV30; abundance: many; d_gene: NA; j_gene: TRBJ2-3; CDR3nt: TGTGCCTGGAGGACCGGGACATCTAGCACAGATACGCAGTATTTT; CDR3aa: CAWRTGTSSTDTQYF
len: 18; v_gene: TRBV9; abundance: few; d_gene: TRBD2; j_gene: TRBJ2-1; CDR3nt: TGTGCCAGCAGCGTAGAGAAACTAGCGGGAGGTGCCCACAATGAGCAGTTCTTC; CDR3aa: CASSVEKLAGGAHNEQFF
len: 17; v_gene: TRBV14; abundance: many; d_gene: NA; j_gene: TRBJ2-7; CDR3nt: TGTGCCAGCAGCCAAGAAGGCTGGGCAGGAAGGAACTACGAGCAGTACTTC; CDR3aa: CASSQEGWAGRNYEQYF
len: 15; v_gene: TRBV19; abundance: many; d_gene: NA; j_gene: TRBJ2-7; CDR3nt: TGTGCCAGTAGTATAGAGCTAGCTTCGTCCTACGAGCAGTACTTC; CDR3aa: CASSIELASSYEQYF
len: 13; v_gene: TRBV12-3/TRBV12-4; abundance: few; d_gene: TRBD1; j_gene: TRBJ2-7; CDR3nt: TGTGCCAGCAGCACTACAGGGGGAAGCGAGCAGTACTTC; CDR3aa: CASSTTGGSEQYF
len: 16; v_gene: TRBV7-3; abundance: NA; d_gene: TRBD1; j_gene: TRBJ2-7; CDR3nt: TGTGCCAGCAGCCTAACCCCCGGGACAGGCTCCTACGAGCAGTACTTC; CDR3aa: CASSLTPGTGSYEQYF
len: 15; v_gene: TRBV20-1; abundance: NA; d_gene: TRBD2; j_gene: TRBJ2-1; CDR3nt: TGCAGTGCTAGAAAGACTAGCGGGAGGGGCTATGAGCAGTTCTTC; CDR3aa: CSARKTSGRGYEQFF
len: 16; v_gene: TRBV7-2; abundance: NA; d_gene: NA; j_gene: TRBJ2-3; CDR3nt: TGTGCCAGCAGCTTAACCAGCGGCCTATGGAGAGGTACGCAGTATTTT; CDR3aa: CASSLTSGLWRGTQYF
len: 13; v_gene: TRBV30; abundance: many; d_gene: TRBD2; j_gene: TRBJ2-1; CDR3nt: TGTGCCTGGAGTGGCCTAGCGGGAGGTGAGCAGTTCTTC; CDR3aa: CAWSGLAGGEQFF
len: 14; v_gene: TRBV6-1; abundance: many; d_gene: NA; j_gene: TRBJ2-3; CDR3nt: TGTGCCAGCAGTGACCACCGCCGCCATGATACGCAGTATTTT; CDR3aa: CASSDHRRHDTQYF
len: 15; v_gene: TRBV6-1; abundance: NA; d_gene: NA; j_gene: TRBJ2-1; CDR3nt: TGTGCCAGCAGGGCTGCAGGCATATCCTACAATGAGCAGTTCTTC; CDR3aa: CASRAAGISYNEQFF
len: 15; v_gene: TRBV6-2/TRBV6-3; abundance: NA; d_gene: NA; j_gene: TRBJ2-1; CDR3nt: TGTGCCAGCAATAGGGGGTTTGGACCCTACAATGAGCAGTTCTTC; CDR3aa: CASNRGFGPYNEQFF
len: 14; v_gene: TRBV12-3/TRBV12-4; abundance: many; d_gene: TRBD1; j_gene: TRBJ1-2; CDR3nt: TGTGCCAGCAGTTTGGACAGGGGGAAGAATGGCTACACCTTC; CDR3aa: CASSLDRGKNGYTF
len: 16; v_gene: TRBV6-5; abundance: many; d_gene: NA; j_gene: TRBJ1-5; CDR3nt: TGTGCCAGCAGTTACTCCACGGCAGGGACCAATCAGCCCCAGCATTTT; CDR3aa: CASSYSTAGTNQPQHF
len: 16; v_gene: TRBV12-3/TRBV12-4; abundance: NA; d_gene: TRBD2; j_gene: TRBJ2-7; CDR3nt: TGTGCCAGCAGTCCTGGGACTAGCGGGAGCTCCCACGAGCAGTACTTC; CDR3aa: CASSPGTSGSSHEQYF
len: 14; v_gene: TRBV11-1; abundance: many; d_gene: NA; j_gene: TRBJ1-1; CDR3nt: TGTGCCAGCAGCCCGGAGGTGAGGAACACTGAAGCTTTCTTT; CDR3aa: CASSPEVRNTEAFF
len: 14; v_gene: TRBV6-1; abundance: few; d_gene: TRBD1; j_gene: TRBJ1-2; CDR3nt: TGTGCCAGTCTTGCCCCGACAGGGGTGTTTGGCTACACCTTC; CDR3aa: CASLAPTGVFGYTF
len: 16; v_gene: TRBV19; abundance: many; d_gene: TRBD1; j_gene: TRBJ2-5; CDR3nt: TGTGCCAGTAGTATAGAAGGGTTCGGACAGGGGGAGACCCAGTACTTC; CDR3aa: CASSIEGFGQGETQYF
len: 13; v_gene: TRBV6-1; abundance: many; d_gene: TRBD1; j_gene: TRBJ1-1; CDR3nt: TGTGCCAGCACATTGACAGGGGGCAGTGAAGCTTTCTTT; CDR3aa: CASTLTGGSEAFF
len: 16; v_gene: TRBV12-3/TRBV12-4; abundance: NA; d_gene: NA; j_gene: TRBJ1-2; CDR3nt: TGTGCCAGCAGTTTTACCCGGGGACAACCGAACTATGGCTACACCTTC; CDR3aa: CASSFTRGQPNYGYTF
len: 15; v_gene: TRBV6-5; abundance: many; d_gene: NA; j_gene: TRBJ2-7; CDR3nt: TGTGCCAGCAGTTACTCGACAACGCTAGCCTACGAGCAGTACTTC; CDR3aa: CASSYSTTLAYEQYF
len: 14; v_gene: TRBV11-3; abundance: NA; d_gene: TRBD2; j_gene: TRBJ2-5; CDR3nt: TGTGCCACCGGGCCTAGCGGGATCCAAGAGACCCAGTACTTC; CDR3aa: CATGPSGIQETQYF
len: 14; v_gene: TRBV25-1; abundance: NA; d_gene: NA; j_gene: TRBJ1-2; CDR3nt: TGTGCCAGCAGTGAGGGGGCGGTAAACTATGGCGACACCTTC; CDR3aa: CASSEGAVNYGDTF
len: 15; v_gene: TRBV7-3; abundance: few; d_gene: NA; j_gene: TRBJ2-2; CDR3nt: TGTGCCAGCAGCTTACGCGGAGAATGGGGCGGGGAGCTGTTTTTT; CDR3aa: CASSLRGEWGGELFF
len: 16; v_gene: TRBV3-1; abundance: many; d_gene: NA; j_gene: TRBJ2-2; CDR3nt: TGTGCCAGCAGCCAAGGGCTAGCCGCGAACACCGGGGAGCTGTTTTTT; CDR3aa: CASSQGLAANTGELFF
len: 14; v_gene: TRBV24-1; abundance: many; d_gene: NA; j_gene: TRBJ2-1; CDR3nt: TGTGCCACCAGTGACCCCACTAGCTTCAATGAGCAGTTCTTC; CDR3aa: CATSDPTSFNEQFF
len: 14; v_gene: TRBV5-1; abundance: NA; d_gene: TRBD1; j_gene: TRBJ2-5; CDR3nt: TGCGCCACCGATTCAGGGGGCGCGGGAGAGACCCAGTACTTC; CDR3aa: CATDSGGAGETQYF
len: 15; v_gene: TRBV3-1; abundance: few; d_gene: NA; j_gene: TRBJ2-7; CDR3nt: TGTGCCAGCAGCCCAATTCACGGGAGTCTCTACGAGCAGTACTTC; CDR3aa: CASSPIHGSLYEQYF
len: 12; v_gene: TRBV20-1; abundance: few; d_gene: NA; j_gene: TRBJ2-3; CDR3nt: TGCAGTGCCAGAATTGGGACAGATACGCAGTATTTT; CDR3aa: CSARIGTDTQYF
len: 14; v_gene: TRBV19; abundance: NA; d_gene: NA; j_gene: TRBJ1-5; CDR3nt: TGTGCCACCCAGTGGGACGGCCGAGATCAGCCCCAGCATTTT; CDR3aa: CATQWDGRDQPQHF
len: 13; v_gene: TRBV4-1; abundance: few; d_gene: NA; j_gene: TRBJ1-2; CDR3nt: TGCGCCAGCAGCCCCCGGGACGGCTATGGCTACACCTTC; CDR3aa: CASSPRDGYGYTF
len: 14; v_gene: TRBV4-1; abundance: NA; d_gene: NA; j_gene: TRBJ2-1; CDR3nt: TGCGCCAGCAGCCAAATGGAATTGATCAATGAGCAGTTCTTC; CDR3aa: CASSQMELINEQFF
len: 15; v_gene: TRBV7-3; abundance: many; d_gene: NA; j_gene: TRBJ2-1; CDR3nt: TGTGCCAGCAGCTCGGTGGGGTCTATCTACAATGAGCAGTTCTTC; CDR3aa: CASSSVGSIYNEQFF
len: 16; v_gene: TRBV3-1; abundance: many; d_gene: TRBD1; j_gene: TRBJ2-1; CDR3nt: TGTGCCAGCAGCCGCGGCGGGACAGGACTCAACAATGAGCAGTTCTTC; CDR3aa: CASSRGGTGLNNEQFF
len: 15; v_gene: TRBV28; abundance: many; d_gene: NA; j_gene: TRBJ2-3; CDR3nt: TGTGCCAGCAGTTTAGGGCAGACTAGCACAGATACGCAGTATTTT; CDR3aa: CASSLGQTSTDTQYF
len: 14; v_gene: TRBV20-1; abundance: NA; d_gene: NA; j_gene: TRBJ2-1; CDR3nt: TGCAGTGCTAGAGCCCCCGGGAGCTGGGATGAGCAGTTCTTC; CDR3aa: CSARAPGSWDEQFF
len: 14; v_gene: TRBV7-6; abundance: few; d_gene: TRBD2; j_gene: TRBJ2-1; CDR3nt: TGTGCCAGCAGCACACCGAGCGGGAGCTTAGGGCAGTTCTTC; CDR3aa: CASSTPSGSLGQFF
len: 14; v_gene: TRBV2; abundance: many; d_gene: TRBD1; j_gene: TRBJ2-5; CDR3nt: TGTGCCAGCAGTGGGGACAGGGGGCTAGAGACCCAGTACTTC; CDR3aa: CASSGDRGLETQYF
len: 15; v_gene: TRBV27; abundance: NA; d_gene: TRBD1; j_gene: TRBJ1-1; CDR3nt: TGTGCCAGCAGTTTCCTTGGACAGGGCCGGACTGAAGCTTTCTTT; CDR3aa: CASSFLGQGRTEAFF
len: 13; v_gene: TRBV6-1; abundance: many; d_gene: NA; j_gene: TRBJ1-5; CDR3nt: TGTGCCAGCAAGGCGGAACACAATCAGCCCCAGCATTTT; CDR3aa: CASKAEHNQPQHF
len: 16; v_gene: TRBV28; abundance: NA; d_gene: NA; j_gene: TRBJ1-2; CDR3nt: TGTGCCAGCAAACCCCCTTTGCATCGTGGGAAGAATGGCTACACCTTC; CDR3aa: CASKPPLHRGKNGYTF
len: 14; v_gene: TRBV11-2; abundance: NA; d_gene: NA; j_gene: TRBJ2-1; CDR3nt: TGTGCCAGCAGCTTACATCCGGGCCCCAATGAGCAGTTCTTC; CDR3aa: CASSLHPGPNEQFF
len: 16; v_gene: TRBV30; abundance: NA; d_gene: TRBD1; j_gene: TRBJ2-3; CDR3nt: TGTGCCTGGAGTACCCGGACAGGGTTTCGTACAGATACGCAGTATTTT; CDR3aa: CAWSTRTGFRTDTQYF